This entry lists 12 T cell receptor beta chains sequenced from one sample in a study of STAT3 mutations in large granular lymphocyte leukemia. Their antigens remain unidentified. Study-wide findings and caveats: Every T-LGLL patient had at least one immunodominant TCRbeta clonotype.

The protocol was immunoSEQ multiplex PCR, while the TCRdb copy is restricted to in-frame clones and leaves out a portion. This table holds about 42,000 clones, about 81% found once. Sequenced material: PBMCs. The origin of the receptors is a human donor with T large granular lymphocyte leukemia. Some clones in this sample may be carry-over from other donors' samples.

This clone was seen a handful of times. The chain is built from TRBV28 and TRBJ1-6; D not certain. The V gene lost 3 bases and the J gene lost 8 bases, with 11 bases spanning the gap. CDR3 length: 14 amino acids. The V gene's germline CDR1 is MDHEN and CDR2 SYDVKM. CDR3 bases: TGTGCCAGCAGTTTGGTGGTCGGGGATTCACCCCTCCACTTT. Its translation is CASSLVVGDSPLHF.

CDR3 amino acids: CASSLGRGYEQYV. CDR3 in DNA: TGTGCCAGCAGCTTAGGACGAGGTTACGAGCAGTACGTC. The chain carries TRBV11-2 and TRBJ2-7, with D unresolved. Trimming removed 1 base at V and 4 bases at J, with 8 bases between. This CDR3 region has 13 residues. Germline CDR1 SGHAT, CDR2 FQNNGV.

The chain carries TRBV6-1 and TRBJ2-1; 10 nucleotides agree with TRBD2. The CDR3 has 15 amino acids. The germline gives CDR1 MNHNS, CDR2 SASEGT. The trim removed 5 bases at V and 6 bases at J, leaving 7 bases unmatched. CDR3 coding DNA: TGTGCCAGCAGTTTGGAACTAGCGGGGAGCAATGAGCAGTTCTTC. Translated, it gives CASSLELAGSNEQFF.

This chain joins TRBV5-4 and TRBJ2-1; D remains ambiguous. CDR3 length: 15 residues. Between the trimmed V and J ends, which lost 4 bases and 0 bases, there was a span of 11 bases. Germline CDR1 SGHNT, CDR2 YYREEE (reference sequence). The CDR3 is CASSLAPNSYNEQFF. The CDR3 DNA reads TGTGCCAGCAGCCTCGCTCCCAACTCCTACAATGAGCAGTTCTTC.

The chain uses TRBV5-1 and TRBJ1-1; D may be TRBD1 (6 bases). V lost 0 bases and J 11 bases, leaving 23 bases between the germline ends. From germline, CDR1 is SGHRS and CDR2 YFSETQ. The length of the CDR3 is 16 residues. CDR3 coding DNA: TGCGCCAGCAGCTTGGTGACAGGACCCCAGGGTAAAGCGGCTTTCTTT. Protein sequence: CASSLVTGPQGKAAFF. The whole variable domain, remainder taken from reference TRBV5-1 and TRBJ1-1, is KAGVTQTPRYLIKTRGQQVTLSCSPISGHRSVSWYQQTPGQGLQFLFEYFSETQRNKGNFPGRFSGRQFSNSRSEMNVSTLELGDSALYLCASSLVTGPQGKAAFFGQGTRLTVV.

J is TRBJ1-6 and V is TRBV19, with TRBD1 as a possible D gene (6 bases). The CDR3 consists of 15 residues. CDR1 LNHDA and CDR2 SQIVND come from the germline V gene (reference sequence). Trimming took 7 bases from V and 6 from J, leaving 16 bases between them. CDR3 in amino acids: CASTPPGARNSPLHF. CDR3 coding DNA: TGTGCCAGTACCCCCCCAGGGGCTCGTAATTCACCCCTCCACTTT.

The chain employs TRBV6-1 and TRBJ2-7; D ambiguous. Trimming stripped 6 bases from V and 1 base from J, with 16 bases between. CDR1 and CDR2 from the germline V gene are MNHNS and SASEGT. CDR3 length: 15 amino acids. This CDR3 reads CASRTALGTSYEQYF. The CDR3, as DNA: TGTGCCAGCAGAACAGCTCTAGGTACTTCCTACGAGCAGTACTTC.

The chain carries TRBV27 and TRBJ2-3; 8 nucleotides agree with TRBD2. The CDR3 consists of 16 residues. V shed 4 bases and J 2 bases; nucleotides not matched to a gene: 8. The germline V gene encodes CDR1 MNHEY and CDR2 SMNVEV (reference sequence). The CDR3 loop is CASSSGGAIPTDTQYF. As DNA, the CDR3 is TGTGCCAGCAGTTCCGGGGGGGCTATTCCCACAGATACGCAGTATTTT.

The chain is built from TRBV5-4 and TRBJ2-1, with D possibly matching TRBD1 (5 bases). V lost 1 base and J 3 bases, leaving 11 bases between the germline ends. Germline V gene data show CDR1 as SGHNT and CDR2 as YYREEE (reference sequence). This CDR3 contains 15 residues. CDR3 loop: CASSLSQGGYNEQFF. The CDR3, as DNA: TGTGCCAGCAGCTTGAGCCAGGGTGGCTACAATGAGCAGTTCTTC.

This clone came up once. The chain couples TRBV19 to TRBJ1-3, with D maybe TRBD1 (5 bases). The CDR3 is 14 residues long. Trimming pared 7 bases from V and 0 bases from J, leaving 10 bases between. Germline V gene data show CDR1 as LNHDA and CDR2 as SQIVND (reference sequence). DNA for the CDR3: TGTGCCAGTACGGGGGTAAGCTCTGGAAACACCATATATTTT. As protein: CASTGVSSGNTIYF.

In its sample, this clone was seen a few times. CDR3 sequence (DNA): TGTGCCAGCAGCTTAGCGCTTGGGAGGAACACTGAAGCTTTCTTT. It yields the protein CASSLALGRNTEAFF. The chain links TRBV7-9 to TRBJ1-1; no reliable D call. Trimming shortened V by 0 bases and J by 1 base, and 9 bases separated the two germline ends. The germline V gene encodes CDR1 SEHNR and CDR2 FQNEAQ (reference sequence). The CDR3 has 15 residues.

V gene TRBV6-1 combines with J gene TRBJ2-7, with 8 bases aligning to TRBD1. CDR1 is MNHNS, CDR2 SASEGT, per germline. The CDR3 contains 14 residues. J gave up 7 bases and V 3 bases, and 8 bases lay outside the gene matches. DNA of the CDR3: TGTGCCAGCAGTGACCCATGGACAGGGCAAGAGCAGTACGTC. Its protein is CASSDPWTGQEQYV.